The rows below give T cell receptor beta chains drawn from one sample of a study of CD8+CD57+ T cells in acquired aplastic anemia. TCRdb independently ran MiXCR on the reads; one entry per CDR3 protein. The sample has 150,000 to 200,000 distinct CDR3 sequences, approximately 40% seen once; the top ten hold 1.1%. The sequencing input was sorted CD4+, CD8+, or CD8+CD57+ T cells (not recorded which) from PBMCs. The receptors come from a human donor in good health. The CDR3 runs from the conserved cysteine through the conserved F or W. A D gene is named only where the DNA matches it firmly. The size of a clone is reported for some rows only, either as once, few or many, or as a class for expanded clones.

j_gene,v_gene,d_gene,abundance,CDR3aa,CDR3nt
TRBJ2-7,TRBV19,TRBD1,NA,CASKGARVGHPTYEQYF,TGTGCCAGTAAGGGGGCACGCGTAGGACACCCAACCTACGAGCAGTACTTC
TRBJ2-7,TRBV7-9,NA,many,CASSLSLTQSSYEQYF,TGTGCCAGCAGCTTAAGTCTAACGCAGAGCTCCTACGAGCAGTACTTC
TRBJ2-2,TRBV4-3,NA,NA,CASSQEGPGNTGELFF,TGCGCCAGCAGCCAAGAAGGTCCGGGGAACACCGGGGAGCTGTTTTTT
TRBJ2-3,TRBV24-1,NA,NA,CATSVGTYTDTQYF,TGTGCCACCAGTGTCGGGACCTACACAGATACGCAGTATTTT
TRBJ2-2,TRBV5-1,NA,few,CASSLAGSPNTGELFF,TGCGCCAGCAGCTTGGCCGGCAGCCCGAACACCGGGGAGCTGTTTTTT
TRBJ2-7,TRBV15,NA,few,CATSRGREQYF,TGTGCCACCAGCAGAGGGAGAGAGCAGTACTTC
TRBJ2-7,TRBV29-1,NA,NA,CSQFLTYEQYF,TGCAGCCAGTTCCTAACCTACGAGCAGTACTTC
TRBJ2-2,TRBV4-1,NA,NA,CASSQVQTTRKKTGELFF,TGCGCCAGCAGCCAAGTTCAAACAACCCGGAAGAAAACCGGGGAGCTGTTTTTT
TRBJ1-2,TRBV6-5,NA,many,CASSYRETAYGYTF,TGTGCCAGCAGTTACCGCGAGACAGCTTATGGCTACACCTTC
TRBJ1-1,TRBV7-6,NA,many,CASSFSGDTEAFF,TGTGCCAGCAGCTTTTCGGGGGACACTGAAGCTTTCTTT
TRBJ2-6,TRBV9,TRBD2,NA,CASSVGISGRVGANVLTF,TGTGCCAGCAGCGTAGGTATTAGCGGGAGGGTGGGGGCCAACGTCCTGACTTTC
TRBJ1-1,TRBV7-3,TRBD1,NA,CASSPPGQGTEAFF,TGTGCCAGCAGCCCTCCGGGACAGGGAACTGAAGCTTTCTTT
TRBJ2-2,TRBV29-1,NA,many,CSVEDNSNTGELFF,TGCAGCGTTGAGGACAATTCGAACACCGGGGAGCTGTTTTTT
TRBJ1-3,TRBV30,TRBD1,NA,CAWSVRQGSSGNTIYF,TGTGCCTGGAGTGTACGACAGGGGTCCTCTGGAAACACCATATATTTT
TRBJ2-5,TRBV7-9,TRBD1,NA,CASSPPTGGWETQYF,TGTGCCAGCAGCCCTCCGACAGGGGGCTGGGAGACCCAGTACTTC
TRBJ2-3,TRBV11-1,TRBD2,NA,CASSLLRLAGGPVTDTQYF,TGTGCCAGCAGCTTACTACGACTAGCGGGGGGGCCGGTCACAGATACGCAGTATTTT
TRBJ2-7,TRBV6-2/TRBV6-3,NA,many,CASSYRGPGYEQYF,TGTGCCAGCAGTTACCGGGGGCCAGGCTACGAGCAGTACTTC
TRBJ1-4,TRBV19,NA,NA,CASSGARWNEKLFF,TGTGCCAGTAGTGGGGCCAGGTGGAATGAAAAACTGTTTTTT
TRBJ1-3,TRBV20-1,NA,NA,CSASDRHSGNTIYF,TGCAGTGCTAGTGATCGACACTCTGGAAACACCATATATTTT
TRBJ2-5,TRBV6-1,NA,many,CASSEAGGTQETQYF,TGTGCCAGCAGTGAAGCAGGCGGAACTCAAGAGACCCAGTACTTC
TRBJ1-6,TRBV19,NA,many,CASKAGANSPLHF,TGTGCCAGTAAGGCCGGGGCCAATTCACCCCTCCACTTT
TRBJ2-7,TRBV7-6,TRBD2,many,CASSLEPAGVSYEQYF,TGTGCCAGCAGCTTAGAGCCAGCGGGAGTCTCCTACGAGCAGTACTTC
TRBJ2-7,TRBV19,NA,once,CASSPYRVGSYEQYF,TGTGCCAGTAGTCCTTACAGGGTGGGCTCCTACGAGCAGTACTTC
TRBJ1-1,TRBV20-1,NA,many,CSARGGHQSENTEAFF,TGCAGTGCTAGAGGAGGACATCAAAGTGAAAACACTGAAGCTTTCTTT
TRBJ2-5,TRBV19,TRBD1,NA,CASSQGAWETQYF,TGTGCCAGTAGCCAGGGGGCCTGGGAGACCCAGTACTTC
TRBJ2-7,TRBV7-9,TRBD1,NA,CASSLTGTVNYEQYF,TGTGCCAGCAGCTTAACCGGGACAGTCAACTACGAGCAGTACTTC
TRBJ1-4,TRBV2,NA,NA,CASSPPGHNEKLFF,TGTGCCAGCAGTCCGCCAGGCCATAATGAAAAACTGTTTTTT
TRBJ1-4,TRBV2,TRBD1,few,CASRGQGHGSEKLFF,TGTGCCAGCAGAGGACAGGGGCATGGGTCTGAAAAACTGTTTTTT